This entry features one TCR beta chain sequence. The entry originates in a study of blood T cell repertoires in COVID-19. CDR3 length: 15 amino acids. Germline CDR1 reads MGHRA; CDR2 reads YSYEKL. Trimming took 1 base from V and 3 from J, leaving 13 bases between them. Clones were sequenced by immunoSEQ multiplex PCR, and TCRdb holds only the in-frame ones, with some missing. The data contain roughly 200,000 clones, roughly 86% of them singletons. Sample: PBMCs or T cells enriched from blood (not recorded which). This sequence originates from a man aged 18 to 30 with acute COVID-19. The chain is built from TRBV4-1 and TRBJ2-7; tentative D call: TRBD2 (6 bases). CDR3 coding DNA: TGCGCCAGCAGCCAAGTTCCGGGACTCAACTACGAGCAGTACTTC. Protein product: CASSQVPGLNYEQYF.